Presented here are 9 T cell receptor beta chains from one specimen sequenced in a study of T cell repertoires in cytomegalovirus infection. Which antigens these TCRs recognize remains unknown. One entry per CDR3 protein, called by TCRdb with MiXCR from the reads. Among 650,000 to 850,000 distinct CDR3 sequences listed, roughly 28% were seen once. Sample: cultured CD8+ T cells from PBMCs, taken from culture after CMV antigen stimulation. The source of these receptors is a human donor in good health (CMV status not recorded). Some clones in this sample may be carry-over from other donors' samples.

This rearrangement joins TRBV15 to TRBJ1-6; D unresolved. The germline gives CDR1 LNHNV, CDR2 YYDKDF (reference sequence). With 1 base removed from V and 7 bases from J, the gap between germline ends came to 2 bases. This CDR3 has 12 amino acids. The CDR3 protein is CATSRGNSPLHF. The CDR3 DNA reads as TGTGCCACCAGCAGAGGGAATTCACCCCTCCACTTT.

Ten or more counts support this clonotype. The V and J genes are TRBV6-1 and TRBJ2-7; D might be TRBD1 (6 bases). With 0 bases removed from V and 6 bases from J, the gap between germline ends came to 15 bases. Germline assignment: CDR1 MNHNS and CDR2 SASEGT. This CDR3 region has 15 residues. Written as DNA, the CDR3 is TGTGCCAGCAGTGAAGCGGACAGAAGGGGTCTCGAGCAGTACTTC. Translation gives CASSEADRRGLEQYF.

The chain links TRBV5-1 to TRBJ1-1; TRBD1 matches at 7 bases. Germline V gives CDR1 SGHRS, CDR2 YFSETQ. The CDR3 contains 11 residues. Losses at the gene ends were 4 bases for V and 10 bases for J; bases not matched to a gene: 4. The CDR3: CASSGNRGAFF. CDR3 DNA: TGCGCCAGCAGCGGTAACAGGGGAGCTTTCTTT.

Ten or more counts support this clonotype. The chain couples TRBV13 to TRBJ2-7; 11 bases align to TRBD1. The J segment lost 3 bases and the V segment lost 5 bases, leaving 6 bases of the junction unmatched. Germline CDR1 is PRHDT and CDR2 is FYEKMQ (reference sequence). This CDR3 is 15 amino acids long. CDR3 nucleotides: TGTGCCAGCAGCGCATCCGGGACAGGGGGCTACGAGCAGTACGTC. Its protein is CASSASGTGGYEQYV.

This clonotype showed up many times. This chain links TRBV27 with TRBJ2-1; unclear D gene. Germline V gene lookup returns CDR1 MNHEY and CDR2 SMNVEV (reference sequence). V was cut by 2 bases and J by 6 bases, with 14 bases left in between. The CDR3 loop spans 15 amino acids. For the CDR3, the DNA is TGTGCCAGCAGTTTAATTTACGTTGGGGTCAATGAGCAGTTCTTC. It encodes CASSLIYVGVNEQFF.

The V and J genes are TRBV27 and TRBJ2-3; unclear D gene. Germline V gene lookup returns CDR1 MNHEY and CDR2 SMNVEV (reference sequence). V was shortened by 8 bases and J by 0 bases, with 6 bases between the two germline ends. The CDR3 covers 12 residues. This chain's CDR3 is CASQASTDTQYF. CDR3 nucleotides: TGTGCCAGCCAGGCTAGCACAGATACGCAGTATTTT.

This clonotype was detected a few times. This sequence joins TRBV12-3 or TRBV12-4 and TRBJ2-1, with 16 nucleotides matching TRBD2. J lost 7 bases, V lost 3 bases, and 6 bases had no gene match. There are 17 residues in the CDR3. In DNA, the CDR3 is TGTGCCAGCAGTTTCTCGGGACTAGCGGGGGGGCCAAATGAGCAGTTCTTC. Its protein product is CASSFSGLAGGPNEQFF.

About this clonotype itself: This may stem from a read error, because a much larger clone lies one nucleotide away. This chain links TRBV6-1 with TRBJ2-2; tentatively, D is TRBD1 (6 bases). Germline CDR1 is MNHNS and CDR2 is SASEGT. The CDR3 consists of 15 residues. The V and J ends lost 10 bases and 6 bases respectively, with 21 bases between them. The CDR3 reads CATSPATGYAGELFF. The CDR3 DNA reads as TGTGCCACCAGCCCCGCGACAGGCTACGCCGGGGAGCTGTTTTTT.

This clonotype turned up a few times. The chain links TRBV6-2 or TRBV6-3 to TRBJ2-1; TRBD1 matches at 7 bases. With V trimmed by 9 bases and J by 5 bases, 10 bases remained unmatched. The germline gives CDR1 MNHEY, CDR2 SVGEGT. The CDR3 runs to 14 residues. CDR3 loop: CASKRQGGHNEQFF. The CDR3 region has the DNA TGTGCCAGTAAAAGACAGGGTGGGCACAATGAGCAGTTCTTC.